This entry lists 11 T cell receptor beta chains sequenced from one sample in a study of cytomegalovirus exposure and HLA in healthy donors. TCRdb's table, derived via immunoSEQ multiplex PCR, lists solely in-frame clones and lacks some. The sample contains about 120,000 clones, roughly 90% of which appear only once. Material for sequencing was PBMCs. The receptor set was obtained from a woman under 30 in good health and CMV-seropositive.

The CDR3 DNA sequence: TGTGCCAGTAGTCCCCGGGGGAATGGAGGCACAGATACGCAGTATTTT. Amino acid sequence: CASSPRGNGGTDTQYF. This sequence joins TRBV19 and TRBJ2-3; D is perhaps TRBD2 (6 bases). The CDR3 length is 16 residues. Germline CDR1 reads LNHDA; CDR2 reads SQIVND (reference sequence). Trimming removed 5 bases at V and 1 base at J, with 16 bases between.

The chain employs TRBV11-3 and TRBJ2-2; D is unclear. Trimming removed 4 bases at V and 0 bases at J, with 12 bases between. Germline V gene data show CDR1 as SGHNT and CDR2 as YENEEA. This CDR3 has 16 residues. CDR3 sequence (DNA): TGTGCCAGCAGCTCCCCTCCCACTTCGAACACCGGGGAGCTGTTTTTT. Protein: CASSSPPTSNTGELFF.

The rearrangement links TRBV4-1 to TRBJ2-7, with 8 bases aligning to TRBD1. This CDR3 region has 15 residues. The V segment lost 3 bases and the J segment 3 bases; nucleotides outside the gene matches: 7. The germline CDR1 and CDR2 sequences are MGHRA and YSYEKL. CDR3 sequence: CASSQGTGTGYEQYF. The DNA for the CDR3 is TGCGCCAGCAGCCAGGGGACCGGGACAGGCTACGAGCAGTACTTC.

The chain employs TRBV21-1 and TRBJ1-4; the D call in the table, TRBD1, was not verified against the DNA. TRBV21-1 represents a pseudogene. The CDR3 extends over 13 amino acids. For the CDR3, the DNA is TGTGCCAGCAGCAAAAAAGGGGGAGTGGACGGAGGTTTT. As protein: CASSKKGGVDGGF.

This sequence joins TRBV5-6 and TRBJ1-1, with a possible D match to TRBD1 (5 bases). Trimming took 0 bases from V and 1 from J, leaving 7 bases between them. The CDR3 has 14 amino acids. From germline, CDR1 is SGHDT and CDR2 YYEEEE. CDR3 sequence (DNA): TGTGCCAGCAGCTTGGGACAGACGAACACTGAAGCTTTCTTT. It yields the protein CASSLGQTNTEAFF.

This clone is a singleton in its sample. The chain carries TRBV19 and TRBJ2-7, with 7 bases matching TRBD1. Germline trimming cut 3 bases from V and 4 bases from J; bases unmatched to any gene: 6. The CDR3 consists of 14 residues. CDR1 is LNHDA, CDR2 SQIVND, per germline (reference sequence). CDR3 region: CASSMKGANYEQYF. CDR3 in DNA: TGTGCCAGTAGTATGAAGGGGGCGAATTACGAGCAGTACTTC.

The V gene is TRBV6-5, the J gene TRBJ1-2; D gene unclear. CDR1 is MNHEY, CDR2 SVGAGI, per germline. V was pared by 5 bases and J by 5 bases, with 9 bases between. The CDR3 extends over 12 amino acids. The CDR3 DNA is TGTGCCAGCAGTCCGGGGTATTATGGCTACACCTTC. It is translated as CASSPGYYGYTF.

This chain joins TRBV5-6 and TRBJ2-3; 7 bases agree with TRBD1. V trimming: 4 bases; J trimming: 2 bases; junction bases outside the gene matches: 10. Per germline, CDR1 SGHDT and CDR2 YYEEEE. This CDR3 has 16 residues. CDR3: CASSRDSSWDTDTQYF. DNA of the CDR3: TGTGCCAGCAGCAGGGACAGTTCCTGGGACACAGATACGCAGTATTTT.

CDR3 DNA sequence: TGTGCCATCAGTGAGTCAGGACAGGAAGGAAACACCATATATTTT. It yields the protein CAISESGQEGNTIYF. The chain couples TRBV10-3 to TRBJ1-3, with 7 bases identical to TRBD1. Trimming removed 0 bases from V and 4 bases from J; junction bases left unmatched: 3. The CDR3 loop spans 15 amino acids. Germline assignment: CDR1 ENHRY and CDR2 SYGVKD.

V and J are TRBV7-3 and TRBJ1-3; 9 positions match TRBD1. V lost 5 bases and J lost 8; bases outside the gene matches: 16. The CDR3 loop spans 17 amino acids. Germline CDR1 SGHTA, CDR2 FQGTGA. The CDR3 DNA follows: TGTGCCAGCAGCCTACAAATGGGACAGGGCATTAGGCACACCATATATTTT. It translates to CASSLQMGQGIRHTIYF.

The V and J genes are TRBV19 and TRBJ2-5, with 8 nucleotides matching TRBD1. The CDR3 totals 17 residues. Per germline, CDR1 LNHDA and CDR2 SQIVND (reference sequence). J gave up 4 bases and V 1 base, and 11 bases lay outside the gene matches. The CDR3 reads CASSIGGRGQTGETQYF. Here the CDR3 DNA reads TGTGCCAGTAGTATAGGTGGCAGGGGGCAGACGGGAGAGACCCAGTACTTC.